The 30 T cell receptor beta chains reported below all come from one sample, sequenced in a study of vaccination and CD4 T cells after COVID-19. These TCRs are of unknown antigen specificity. Scientists ran DNA taken from cultured CD4+ T cells through the Oncomine TCR Beta short-read assay for sequencing. TCRdb independently ran MiXCR on the PCR reads; one entry per CDR3 protein. The profile shows fewer than 15,000 distinct CDR3 sequences, 35% to 45% of them singletons. As for treatment: roughly ten-day PBMC culture with coronavirus spike peptide pools or control peptides (ViraFEST assay). The sample was CD4+ T cells from blood, cultured in vitro, taken after SARS-CoV-2 vaccination. The receptors were sampled from a human donor who had recovered from COVID-19.

This clonotype appeared once. A much larger clone is a single base away; this may be a read error. The chain joins TRBV11-3 to TRBJ2-1; 7 nucleotides agree with TRBD2. The J segment lost 2 bases and the V segment lost 0 bases, leaving 4 bases of the junction unmatched. This CDR3 has 16 residues. Germline V gene lookup returns CDR1 SGHNT and CDR2 YENEEA. The CDR3 sequence is CASSLEGGNPYNEQFF. CDR3 DNA: TGTGCCAGCAGCTTAGAGGGAGGGAACCCCTACAATGAGCAGTTCTTC.

The CDR3 nucleotides are TGTGCCAGCAGTTTCCTCCCAAATACGGAGACCCAGTACTTC. It translates to CASSFLPNTETQYF. V gene TRBV27 combines with J gene TRBJ2-5; D not certain. V was clipped by 3 bases and J by 5 bases, with 13 bases between them. The CDR3 extends over 14 amino acids. The germline V gene encodes CDR1 MNHEY and CDR2 SMNVEV (reference sequence).

The J gene is TRBJ1-1, the V gene TRBV11-2; D gene uncertain. Germline values: CDR1 SGHAT, CDR2 FQNNGV. V dropped 2 bases and J dropped 4 bases, with 8 bases sitting between them. The CDR3 has 13 amino acids. CDR3 sequence reads: CASSLRPGTEAFF. The DNA for the CDR3 is TGTGCCAGCAGCTTACGGCCTGGCACTGAAGCTTTCTTT.

This clonotype has just a few counts. The chain carries TRBV19 and TRBJ2-3; D remains unclear. Germline lookup yields CDR1 LNHDA and CDR2 SQIVND (reference sequence). V was pared by 3 bases and J by 2 bases, with 15 bases between. This CDR3 spans 16 amino acids. CDR3 bases: TGTGCCAGTAGTATTAACACTGATCCTACCACAGATACGCAGTATTTT. It specifies CASSINTDPTTDTQYF.

The rearrangement links TRBV7-9 to TRBJ1-4; D is possibly TRBD1 (5 bases). Trimming left V 2 bases short and J 6 bases short, with 10 bases between. The germline gives CDR1 SEHNR, CDR2 FQNEAQ (reference sequence). The CDR3 contains 14 residues. CDR3 in DNA: TGTGCCAGCAGCTTATGGGGCGATGATGAAAAACTGTTTTTT. It encodes CASSLWGDDEKLFF.

There are a few counts of this clonotype. V is TRBV29-1 and J is TRBJ2-5; tentatively, D is TRBD1 (5 bases). CDR3 length equals 10 residues. Trimming left V 4 bases short and J 5 bases short, with 5 bases between. Germline V gene sequence: CDR1 SQVTM, CDR2 ANQGSEA. CDR3 nucleotide sequence: TGCAGCGTTGCAGGGGAGACCCAGTACTTC. Amino acids: CSVAGETQYF.

There are a few counts of this clonotype. The V gene is TRBV7-2, the J gene TRBJ1-1; D not resolved. Per germline, CDR1 SGHTA and CDR2 FQGNSA. The CDR3 loop spans 14 amino acids. Trimming stripped 4 bases from V and 0 bases from J, with 9 bases between. The CDR3 coding sequence is TGTGCCAGCAGCTGGGATCCGGTGAACACTGAAGCTTTCTTT. This codes for CASSWDPVNTEAFF.

The chain carries TRBV6-1 and TRBJ1-6, with TRBD1 matching 11 bases. J was trimmed by 6 bases and V by 4 bases; bases with no gene match: 2. Germline CDR1 and CDR2: MNHNS and SASEGT. The CDR3 runs to 15 residues. The CDR3 coding sequence is TGTGCCAGCAGTGGGGGACAGGGGGTTAATTCACCCCTCCACTTT. Its protein product is CASSGGQGVNSPLHF.

The chain links TRBV20-1 to TRBJ1-2; D is unclear. The germline V gene has CDR1 DFQATT and CDR2 SNEGSKA (reference sequence). The length of the CDR3 is 11 residues. CDR3 in amino acids: CSGRVNYGYTF. The CDR3 DNA follows: TGCAGCGGGAGGGTTAACTATGGCTACACCTTC.

This sequence joins TRBV7-9 and TRBJ2-2, with D possibly TRBD1 on 5 matching bases. The V end was cut by 1 base, the J end by 6 bases, with 6 bases between. Germline loops: CDR1 SEHNR, CDR2 FQNEAQ (reference sequence). The CDR3 loop spans 13 amino acids. DNA of the CDR3: TGTGCCAGCAGCTTAGTGGGGCCCGGGGAGCTGTTTTTT. This translates into CASSLVGPGELFF.

The count of this clonotype is one. The gene calls are TRBV4-1 and TRBJ2-1, with D unclear. This CDR3 region has 17 residues. The V gene lost 0 bases and the J gene lost 8 bases, with 20 bases spanning the gap. Germline V CDR1 and CDR2: MGHRA, YSYEKL. CDR3 sequence (DNA): TGCGCCAGCAGCCAAGAATGGGCAGACGTCCCCTGGGATGAGCAGTTCTTC. Protein: CASSQEWADVPWDEQFF.

The J gene is TRBJ2-2, the V gene TRBV15; the D gene could be TRBD1 or TRBD2 (5 bases each). Germline V lookup: CDR1 LNHNV, CDR2 YYDKDF (reference sequence). The V end was cut by 1 base, the J end by 6 bases, with 12 bases between. The CDR3 loop spans 15 amino acids. CDR3 amino acids: CATSRGDHTPGELFF. CDR3 coding DNA: TGTGCCACCAGCAGAGGGGACCACACACCCGGGGAGCTGTTTTTT.

The rearrangement links TRBV27 to TRBJ2-5; 16 bases map to TRBD2. This CDR3 is 18 amino acids long. Germline loops: CDR1 MNHEY, CDR2 SMNVEV (reference sequence). V lost 5 bases, J lost 2 bases, and 8 bases stayed unmatched. The CDR3 DNA reads TGTGCCAGCAGTACCGGACCGGGACTAGCGGGGGGGCAAGAGACCCAGTACTTC. This codes for CASSTGPGLAGGQETQYF.

The chain employs TRBV7-2 and TRBJ2-7; 10 bases map to TRBD2. Germline V gives CDR1 SGHTA, CDR2 FQGNSA. The J segment lost 0 bases and the V segment lost 1 base, leaving 3 bases of the junction unmatched. The CDR3 contains 16 residues. The CDR3 loop reads CASSLVLAGSSYEQYF. CDR3 coding DNA: TGTGCCAGCAGCTTAGTACTAGCGGGGAGCTCCTACGAGCAGTACTTC. Full variable domain (rest looked up from reference TRBV7-2 and TRBJ2-7): GAGVSQSPSNKVTEKGKDVELRCDPISGHTALYWYRQSLGQGLEFLIYFQGNSAPDKSGLPSDRFSAERTGGSVSTLTIQRTQQEDSAVYLCASSLVLAGSSYEQYFGPGTRLTVT.

The chain employs TRBV28 and TRBJ2-3; D is ambiguous. Between the trimmed V and J ends, which lost 7 bases and 1 base, there was a span of 18 bases. The CDR3 totals 16 residues. Germline loops: CDR1 MDHEN, CDR2 SYDVKM. CDR3 DNA: TGTGCCAGCACAAGACCAAACAGTGCGGGCACAGATACGCAGTATTTT. It is translated as CASTRPNSAGTDTQYF.

This clonotype was seen more than once but under ten times. V usage is TRBV20-1 and J usage is TRBJ2-7; tentatively, D is TRBD1 (6 bases). The V end was cut by 1 base, the J end by 1 base, with 11 bases between. CDR1 DFQATT and CDR2 SNEGSKA come from the germline V gene (reference sequence). The CDR3 length is 14 residues. The CDR3 nucleotides are TGCAGTGCTAGAGCCCAGGGGCAGTCCTACGAGCAGTACTTC. It encodes CSARAQGQSYEQYF.

In this sample, this clonotype turned up a few times. The V call is TRBV12-3 or TRBV12-4, the J call TRBJ2-5; 8 positions agree with TRBD2. The CDR3 extends over 18 amino acids. Trimming took 5 bases from V and 5 from J; bases not matched to a gene: 19. The CDR3 is CASSLGERVAGGRETQYF. The CDR3 bases are TGTGCCAGCAGTCTGGGTGAGAGAGTTGCGGGAGGAAGGGAGACCCAGTACTTC.

The sample holds a few counts of this clonotype. J is TRBJ2-5 and V is TRBV7-6, with TRBD1 identical over 8 bases. The V gene end was trimmed by 1 base and the J gene end by 5 bases; junction bases not matched to a gene: 6. CDR1 and CDR2 (germline): SGHVS, FNYEAQ. The CDR3 covers 15 residues. The CDR3 is CASSLGSGGRETQYF. DNA of the CDR3: TGTGCCAGCAGCTTAGGATCAGGGGGCAGGGAGACCCAGTACTTC.

This sequence joins TRBV20-1 and TRBJ2-5; 7 bases map to TRBD1. The CDR3 is made up of 14 amino acids. Germline V gene data show CDR1 as DFQATT and CDR2 as SNEGSKA (reference sequence). V shed 4 bases and J 2 bases; nucleotides not matched to a gene: 7. The CDR3 here is CSAKRPGGQETQYF. DNA of the CDR3: TGCAGTGCTAAACGGCCAGGGGGTCAAGAGACCCAGTACTTC.

The chain recombines TRBV6-1 with TRBJ1-5; perhaps TRBD1 as D (6 bases). The germline V gene encodes CDR1 MNHNS and CDR2 SASEGT. The CDR3 runs 15 residues. V was shortened by 6 bases and J by 0 bases, with 12 bases between the two germline ends. The CDR3 DNA reads as TGTGCCAGCAGGACGACAGGCAATAGCAATCAGCCCCAGCATTTT. It codes for CASRTTGNSNQPQHF.

This chain links TRBV5-4 with TRBJ1-6; 9 nucleotides agree with TRBD1. The length of the CDR3 is 14 residues. Germline loops: CDR1 SGHNT, CDR2 YYREEE (reference sequence). V lost 4 bases, J lost 9 bases, and 5 bases stayed unmatched. The CDR3 loop reads CASSADRGTSPLHF. The DNA for the CDR3 is TGTGCCAGCAGCGCCGACAGGGGGACTTCACCCCTCCACTTT.

The chain uses TRBV27 and TRBJ2-1; TRBD2 might be the D (5 bases). CDR3 length: 14 amino acids. V shed 0 bases and J shed 4 bases, with 7 bases lying between them. The germline V gene encodes CDR1 MNHEY and CDR2 SMNVEV (reference sequence). Written as DNA, the CDR3 is TGTGCCAGCAGTTTATCGCGCGGGTACAATGAGCAGTTCTTC. It encodes CASSLSRGYNEQFF.

This clonotype was seen a handful of times. The chain carries TRBV20-1 and TRBJ2-5; 7 bases agree with TRBD2. Trimming cost V 2 bases and J 5 bases; bases outside gene matches: 8. CDR1 and CDR2 (germline): DFQATT, SNEGSKA (reference sequence). The CDR3 consists of 14 residues. CDR3 bases: TGCAGTGCTAGAAAGGGAGGGCCTCTTGAGACCCAGTACTTC. Translation: CSARKGGPLETQYF.

The chain carries TRBV6-1 and TRBJ1-2, with D hard to call. The CDR3 loop spans 14 amino acids. CDR1 is MNHNS and CDR2 is SASEGT in the germline V gene. Between the trimmed V and J ends, which lost 6 bases and 4 bases, there was a span of 15 bases. The CDR3 DNA sequence: TGTGCCAGCAGACCAGTAACAAGCGGCTATGGCTACACCTTC. Residues: CASRPVTSGYGYTF.

The chain has TRBV15 and TRBJ1-1, with no clear D. The CDR3 has 12 residues. The V end lost 1 base, the J end lost 10 bases, and 10 bases lay between the germline ends. The V gene's germline CDR1 is LNHNV and CDR2 YYDKDF (reference sequence). CDR3 residues: CATSRGRSGAFF. The CDR3 DNA reads as TGTGCCACCAGCAGAGGTCGGTCTGGAGCTTTCTTT. The variable domain in full, completed from reference TRBV15 and TRBJ1-1, reads DAMVIQNPRYQVTQFGKPVTLSCSQTLNHNVMYWYQQKSSQAPKLLFHYYDKDFNNEADTPDNFQSRRPNTSFCFLDIRSPGLGDTAMYLCATSRGRSGAFFGQGTRLTVV.

The V and J genes are TRBV6-5 and TRBJ2-5, with D uncertain. The length of the CDR3 is 12 residues. CDR1 and CDR2 from the germline V gene are MNHEY and SVGAGI. The ends were cut back, 0 bases at V and 5 bases at J, with 4 bases in the middle. The CDR3 here is CASSYSGETQYF. Written as DNA, the CDR3 is TGTGCCAGCAGTTACTCGGGTGAGACCCAGTACTTC.

CDR3 sequence: CASSQGPGQGAMGEGSPLHF. The CDR3 nucleotides read TGTGCCAGCAGCCAAGGGCCGGGACAGGGGGCGATGGGTGAGGGTTCACCCCTCCACTTT. V gene TRBV3-1 combines with J gene TRBJ1-6, with TRBD1 matching 12 bases. V was clipped by 1 base and J by 9 bases; unmatched bases: 16. Germline V CDR1 and CDR2: LGHDT, YNNKEL (reference sequence). The CDR3 contains 20 residues.

V usage is TRBV12-3 or TRBV12-4 and J usage is TRBJ1-1; D unclear. The CDR3 length is 14 residues. V lost 3 bases and J lost 1, with 9 bases in between. The CDR3 DNA reads TGTGCCAGCAGTTTTGCTCTTAAGAACACTGAAGCTTTCTTT. This codes for CASSFALKNTEAFF.

This chain connects TRBV7-9 to TRBJ1-2; possibly TRBD1 for D (5 bases). Germline CDR1 reads SEHNR; CDR2 reads FQNEAQ (reference sequence). V lost 0 bases to trimming and J lost 5 bases, with 7 bases between them. There are 13 residues in the CDR3. The CDR3 nucleotides read TGTGCCAGCAGCTTAGCAGGGGCGTATGGCTACACCTTC. As protein: CASSLAGAYGYTF.

The rearrangement joins TRBV20-1 to TRBJ1-1; D remains unclear. Per germline, CDR1 DFQATT and CDR2 SNEGSKA (reference sequence). V was clipped by 3 bases and J by 2 bases, with 7 bases between them. The CDR3 consists of 12 residues. This CDR3 reads CSARPQNTEAFF. The CDR3, as DNA: TGCAGTGCTAGGCCTCAAAACACTGAAGCTTTCTTT.